This T cell receptor (beta chain) was captured in a study of Graves' ophthalmopathy and Graves' hyperthyroidism. Notes on the study in general: Detected in blood as well were most expanded thyroid clonotypes with frequency above 0.001.

Patients newly diagnosed with hyperthyroidism, under 2 months' duration, were aged 18 to 65, the study reports. Orbital computed tomography and thyroid ultrasound, along with TRAb, serum thyroxine and clinical symptoms, underpinned diagnosis. Trimming stripped 10 bases from V and 12 bases from J, with 27 bases between. This CDR3 spans 14 amino acids. The germline V gene has CDR1 SGHAT and CDR2 FQNNGV. This clonotype was seen many times. Its antigen remains unidentified. TCR beta CDR3 amplification used RNA transcripts. HTBI primers were employed in first-round RT-PCR, then a second-round multiplex PCR followed. TCRdb called the multiplex PCR reads again in MiXCR, with one record for every CDR3 protein. The sample includes around 1.1 million distinct CDR3 sequences, around a third seen only once; the top ten take around 10%.

The origin of this receptor is an adult man with Graves' hyperthyroidism. This sequence joins TRBV11-2 and TRBJ1-1; TRBD1 might be the D (6 bases). The sequenced sample consisted of peripheral blood or thyroid tissue (not recorded which). The DNA of the CDR3 is TGTGCCAAACCACGAGGGGGATCGCGGATGGAAACTTTCTTT. This sequence encodes CAKPRGGSRMETFF.